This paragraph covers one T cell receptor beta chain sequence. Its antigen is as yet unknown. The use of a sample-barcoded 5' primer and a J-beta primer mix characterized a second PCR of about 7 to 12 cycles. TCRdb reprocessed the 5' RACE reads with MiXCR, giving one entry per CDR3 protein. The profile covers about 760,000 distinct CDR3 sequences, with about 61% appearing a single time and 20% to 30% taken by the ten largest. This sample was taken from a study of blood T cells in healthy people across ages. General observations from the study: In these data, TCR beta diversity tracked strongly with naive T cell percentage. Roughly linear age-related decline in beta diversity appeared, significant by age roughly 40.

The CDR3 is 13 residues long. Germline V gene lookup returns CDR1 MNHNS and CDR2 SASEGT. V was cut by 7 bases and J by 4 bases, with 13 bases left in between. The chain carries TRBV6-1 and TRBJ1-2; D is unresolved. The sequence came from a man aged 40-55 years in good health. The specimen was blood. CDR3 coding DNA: TGTGCCAGCACCACACTCGGGAGCTATGGCTACACCTTC. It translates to CASTTLGSYGYTF.